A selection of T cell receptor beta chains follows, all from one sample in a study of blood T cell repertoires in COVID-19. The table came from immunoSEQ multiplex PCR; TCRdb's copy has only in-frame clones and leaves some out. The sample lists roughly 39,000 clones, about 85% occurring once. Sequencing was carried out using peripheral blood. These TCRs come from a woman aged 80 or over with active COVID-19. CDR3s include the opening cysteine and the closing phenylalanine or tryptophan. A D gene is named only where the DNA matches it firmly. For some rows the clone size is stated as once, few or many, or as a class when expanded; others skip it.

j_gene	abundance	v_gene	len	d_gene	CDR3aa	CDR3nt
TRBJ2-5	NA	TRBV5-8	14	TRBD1	CASSLGQGRETQYF	TGTGCCAGCAGCCTCGGACAGGGAAGAGAGACCCAGTACTTC
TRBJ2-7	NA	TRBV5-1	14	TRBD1	CASSLMTGGYEQYF	TGCGCCAGCAGCTTGATGACAGGGGGGTACGAGCAGTACTTC
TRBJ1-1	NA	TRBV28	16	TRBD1	CASTQPRDRANTEAFF	TGTGCCAGCACCCAACCCAGGGACAGAGCGAACACTGAAGCTTTCTTT
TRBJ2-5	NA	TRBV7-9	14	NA	CASSLAVGGETQYF	TGTGCCAGCAGCTTAGCAGTAGGGGGAGAGACCCAGTACTTC
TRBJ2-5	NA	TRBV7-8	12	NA	CASSLDRETQYF	TGTGCCAGCAGCTTAGACCGGGAGACCCAGTACTTC
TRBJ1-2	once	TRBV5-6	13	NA	CASSLAGPAHYTF	TGTGCCAGCAGCTTGGCAGGGCCCGCGCATTACACCTTC
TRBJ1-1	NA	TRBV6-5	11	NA	CASVRSTEAFF	TGTGCCAGCGTACGGTCCACTGAAGCTTTCTTT
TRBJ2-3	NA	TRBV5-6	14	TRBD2	CASILGGGTDTQYF	TGTGCCAGCATCCTCGGGGGGGGCACAGATACGCAGTATTTT
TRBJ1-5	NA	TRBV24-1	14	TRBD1	CATRRLGGGQPQHF	TGTGCCACCAGGAGGTTAGGGGGCGGTCAGCCCCAGCATTTT
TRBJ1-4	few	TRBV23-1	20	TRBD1	CASSRLTPGQGFATNEKLFF	TGCGCCAGCAGTCGTCTAACTCCGGGACAGGGCTTTGCAACTAATGAAAAACTGTTTTTT
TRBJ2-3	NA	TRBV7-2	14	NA	CASSLLRAPDTQYF	TGTGCCAGCAGCTTACTCAGGGCCCCAGATACGCAGTATTTT
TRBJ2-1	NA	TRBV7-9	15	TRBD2	CASSFGTSGPNEQFF	TGTGCCAGCAGCTTCGGGACTAGCGGGCCTAATGAGCAGTTCTTC
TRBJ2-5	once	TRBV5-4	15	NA	CASSLDNSRGETQYF	TGTGCCAGCAGCTTGGACAATTCAAGGGGAGAGACCCAGTACTTC
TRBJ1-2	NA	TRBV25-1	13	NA	CASSERGGSGYTF	TGTGCCAGCAGTGAGAGGGGGGGTTCTGGCTACACCTTC
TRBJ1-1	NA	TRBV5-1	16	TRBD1	CASSSGQGGGNTEAFF	TGCGCCAGCAGCTCTGGACAGGGAGGCGGGAACACTGAAGCTTTCTTT
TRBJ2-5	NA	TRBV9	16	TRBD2	CASSGSSGTRGETQYF	TGTGCCAGCAGCGGTTCTTCCGGGACTAGGGGAGAGACCCAGTACTTC
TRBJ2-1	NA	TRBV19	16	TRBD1	CATRDRVPRGLYEQFF	TGTGCCACCAGAGACAGGGTTCCGCGAGGACTGTATGAGCAGTTCTTC
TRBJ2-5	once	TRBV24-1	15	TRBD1	CATSDPGTGVETQYF	TGTGCCACCAGTGATCCAGGGACAGGGGTAGAGACCCAGTACTTC
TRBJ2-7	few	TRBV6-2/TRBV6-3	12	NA	CASSYLAYEQYF	TGTGCCAGCAGTTACTTGGCTTACGAGCAGTACTTC